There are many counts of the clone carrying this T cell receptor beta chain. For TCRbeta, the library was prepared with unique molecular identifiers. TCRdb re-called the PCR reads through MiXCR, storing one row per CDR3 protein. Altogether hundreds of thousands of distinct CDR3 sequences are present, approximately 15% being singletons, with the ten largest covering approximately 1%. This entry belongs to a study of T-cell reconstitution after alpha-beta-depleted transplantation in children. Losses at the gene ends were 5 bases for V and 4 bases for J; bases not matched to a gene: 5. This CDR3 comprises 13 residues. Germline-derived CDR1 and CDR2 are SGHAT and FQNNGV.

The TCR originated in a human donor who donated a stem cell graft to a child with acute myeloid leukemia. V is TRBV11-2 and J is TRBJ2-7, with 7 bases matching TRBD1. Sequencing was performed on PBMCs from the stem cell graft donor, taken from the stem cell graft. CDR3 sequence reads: CASSKQQGYEQYF. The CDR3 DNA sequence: TGTGCCAGCAGCAAACAACAGGGGTACGAGCAGTACTTC.